This T cell receptor beta chain was sequenced for a study of regulatory T cells in long-lasting Graves disease. This clonotype has at least ten counts. No antigen is known for it. Germline assignment: CDR1 MDHEN and CDR2 SYDVKM. The CDR3 loop spans 14 amino acids. The V segment lost 1 base and the J segment 7 bases; nucleotides outside the gene matches: 5. Study results and limitations: Persistent disease exhibited a predilection for TRBV28, TRBJ1-2 and TRBJ2-5.

Combining iRepertoire HTBI primers with Arm-PCR of CDR3 regions, the authors built TCR beta libraries. TCRdb fed the multiplex PCR reads into MiXCR, producing one record per CDR3 protein. This repertoire shows roughly 400,000 distinct CDR3 sequences, roughly a fifth found once; its top ten account for approximately 15%. Time point indicated: persistent/refractory GD, antithyroid drugs over 5 years with positive TRAb. Isolated PBMC RNA provided the starting material for the TCR library. Material: peripheral blood mononuclear cells (PBMCs), obtained when the disease was refractory, from a patient treated with antithyroid drugs. The clonotype originates from a female donor with Graves disease. The V call is TRBV28, the J call TRBJ2-7, with 9 bases fitting TRBD1. The CDR3 sequence is CASSLSDRGTEQYF. The CDR3 DNA is TGTGCCAGCAGTTTATCGGACAGGGGTACTGAGCAGTACTTC.